The rows below give T cell receptor beta chains drawn from one sample of a study of CD8+ T cells in alopecia areata. TCRdb keeps only in-frame clones here, not all; method: immunoSEQ multiplex PCR. This table holds around 200,000 clones, roughly 50% found once. The source was CD8+ T cells sorted from blood, collected at week 24, from a patient treated with tofacitinib. These receptors were taken from a human donor with alopecia areata. Each CDR3 is given with its conserved first and last residue. A D gene is named only where the DNA matches it firmly. Clone size appears in some rows only: once, few, many, or a class for an expanded clone.

J: TRBJ2-1
length: 15
D: NA
V: TRBV7-9
size: NA
CDR3: CASSLPSVSYNEQFF
DNA: TGTGCCAGCAGCTTGCCGAGTGTCTCCTACAATGAGCAGTTCTTC

J: TRBJ2-5
length: 15
D: NA
V: TRBV28
size: NA
CDR3: CASSAIQEIQETQYF
DNA: TGTGCCAGCAGTGCAATCCAGGAGATCCAAGAGACCCAGTACTTC

J: TRBJ1-1
length: 14
D: NA
V: TRBV7-5
size: NA
CDR3: CARSSTGGRTEAFF
DNA: TGTGCCAGAAGTTCGACAGGGGGAAGAACTGAAGCTTTCTTT

J: TRBJ1-6
length: 15
D: NA
V: TRBV7-9
size: NA
CDR3: CASSSRLDRVLPLHF
DNA: TGTGCCAGCAGCTCCAGATTGGACCGGGTTTTACCCCTCCACTTT

J: TRBJ2-7
length: 14
D: TRBD1
V: TRBV7-9
size: few
CDR3: CASSSRDREDEQYF
DNA: TGTGCCAGCAGCAGCCGGGACAGGGAGGACGAGCAGTACTTC

J: TRBJ2-5
length: 15
D: TRBD1
V: TRBV7-8
size: NA
CDR3: CASSFRDRGRGTQYF
DNA: TGTGCCAGCAGCTTCCGGGACAGGGGGCGAGGGACCCAGTACTTC

J: TRBJ1-1
length: 11
D: NA
V: TRBV7-9
size: NA
CDR3: CASRLNTEAFF
DNA: TGTGCCAGCAGATTGAACACTGAAGCTTTCTTT

J: TRBJ1-1
length: 14
D: NA
V: TRBV13
size: NA
CDR3: CASSLGDMNTEAFF
DNA: TGTGCCAGCAGCTTAGGCGATATGAACACTGAAGCTTTCTTT

J: TRBJ1-6
length: 13
D: NA
V: TRBV19
size: few
CDR3: CASSFEENSPLHF
DNA: TGTGCCAGTAGTTTTGAAGAGAATTCACCCCTCCACTTT

J: TRBJ2-7
length: 15
D: TRBD1
V: TRBV2
size: NA
CDR3: CASSEPGQGAYEQYF
DNA: TGTGCCAGCAGTGAACCGGGACAGGGGGCTTACGAGCAGTACTTC

J: TRBJ1-1
length: 11
D: TRBD1
V: TRBV19
size: few
CDR3: CASAWDREAFF
DNA: TGTGCCAGCGCATGGGACAGAGAAGCTTTCTTT

J: TRBJ2-2
length: 14
D: NA
V: TRBV6-6
size: few
CDR3: CASSYQGLTGELFF
DNA: TGTGCCAGCAGTTATCAGGGGCTCACCGGGGAGCTGTTTTTT

J: TRBJ1-2
length: 13
D: NA
V: TRBV2
size: NA
CDR3: CASSDIGHYGYTF
DNA: TGTGCCAGCAGTGATATAGGCCACTATGGCTACACCTTC

J: TRBJ1-5
length: 15
D: NA
V: TRBV4-2
size: NA
CDR3: CASSQEGAPNQPQHF
DNA: TGTGCCAGCAGCCAAGAGGGGGCTCCTAATCAGCCCCAGCATTTT

J: TRBJ2-7
length: 15
D: NA
V: TRBV10-3
size: few
CDR3: CAISEAGQSSYEQYF
DNA: TGTGCCATCAGTGAAGCGGGACAGAGCTCCTACGAGCAGTACTTC

J: TRBJ2-3
length: 14
D: NA
V: TRBV5-1
size: once
CDR3: CASSSRGIADTQYF
DNA: TGCGCCAGCAGCTCCCGAGGGATCGCAGATACGCAGTATTTT

J: TRBJ2-1
length: 13
D: TRBD1
V: TRBV6-6
size: NA
CDR3: CASIDRVSDEQFF
DNA: TGTGCCAGCATAGACAGGGTCAGCGATGAGCAGTTCTTC

J: TRBJ2-3
length: 14
D: NA
V: TRBV28
size: few
CDR3: CASSLPSSTDTQYF
DNA: TGTGCCAGCAGTTTACCTAGCAGCACAGATACGCAGTATTTT